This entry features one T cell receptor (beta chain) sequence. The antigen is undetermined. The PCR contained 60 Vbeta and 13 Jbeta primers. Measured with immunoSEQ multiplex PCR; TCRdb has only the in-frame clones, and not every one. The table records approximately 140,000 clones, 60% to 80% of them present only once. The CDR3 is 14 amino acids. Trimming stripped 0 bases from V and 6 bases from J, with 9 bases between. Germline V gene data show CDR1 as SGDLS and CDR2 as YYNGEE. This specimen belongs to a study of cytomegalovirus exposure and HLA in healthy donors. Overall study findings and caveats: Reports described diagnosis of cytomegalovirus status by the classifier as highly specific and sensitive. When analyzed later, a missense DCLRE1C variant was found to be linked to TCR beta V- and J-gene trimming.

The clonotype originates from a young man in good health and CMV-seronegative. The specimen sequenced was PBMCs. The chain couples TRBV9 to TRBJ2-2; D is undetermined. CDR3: CASSVVLSSGELFF. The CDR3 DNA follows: TGTGCCAGCAGCGTAGTCTTGTCCTCCGGGGAGCTGTTTTTT.